These 9 T cell receptor beta chains share one sample of origin, sequenced in a study of CD4 T cells in relation to SARS-CoV-2 and coronaviruses. Unexposed donor CD4+ T cells date from about 2011-2018, before the COVID-19 pandemic. CD4+ T cells were isolated from the cells after 10 days of culture. Their target antigens are unknown. Profiling relied on immunoSEQ multiplex PCR, and the TCRdb table lists in-frame clones only, not all of them. The repertoire holds more than 20,000 clones, with under 70% as singletons. Sequenced material: CD4+ T cells from PBMCs, cultured in vitro. The receptors derive from a human donor in good health.

The gene calls are TRBV9 and TRBJ1-5; D gene uncertain. The CDR3 loop spans 15 amino acids. The germline V and J ends were trimmed by 0 bases and 3 bases, with 10 bases remaining between them. Germline V gene sequence: CDR1 SGDLS, CDR2 YYNGEE. CDR3 in DNA: TGTGCCAGCAGCGTAGGCGTCAGCTCCAATCAGCCCCAGCATTTT. Residues: CASSVGVSSNQPQHF.

The sample holds a few counts of this clone. The chain joins TRBV4-1 to TRBJ1-4, with TRBD1 matching over 10 bases. V shed 4 bases and J 7 bases; nucleotides not matched to a gene: 6. This CDR3 spans 15 amino acids. The V gene's germline CDR1 is MGHRA and CDR2 YSYEKL. CDR3 amino acids: CASSPPGQGSEKLFF. CDR3 coding DNA: TGCGCCAGCAGCCCCCCGGGACAGGGGTCTGAAAAACTGTTTTTT.

This chain uses TRBV3-1 (or the pseudogene TRBV3-2) with TRBJ2-7; 7 bases align to TRBD2. In germline, CDR1 is LGHDT, CDR2 YNNKEL (reference sequence). Losses at the gene ends were 1 base for V and 2 bases for J; bases not matched to a gene: 5. The CDR3 is made up of 15 amino acids. The CDR3 reads CASSQVPAGTYEQYF. The CDR3 DNA is TGTGCCAGCAGCCAAGTCCCAGCGGGAACCTACGAGCAGTACTTC.

V usage is TRBV18 and J usage is TRBJ2-2, with 7 bases matching TRBD2. Germline V gene lookup returns CDR1 KGHSH and CDR2 LQKENI. The CDR3 extends over 16 amino acids. The V gene end was trimmed by 5 bases and the J gene end by 0 bases; junction bases not matched to a gene: 6. The CDR3 sequence: CASSISSGANTGELFF. In DNA form, the CDR3 reads TGTGCCAGCTCAATCTCTAGCGGAGCGAACACCGGGGAGCTGTTTTTT.

This chain uses TRBV7-9 with TRBJ1-4; weak D call: TRBD1 (5 bases). V dropped 7 bases and J dropped 8 bases, with 20 bases sitting between them. The CDR3 spans 15 residues. Germline CDR1 SEHNR, CDR2 FQNEAQ (reference sequence). The CDR3 reads CASTLILAGSEKLFF. The CDR3 nucleotides are TGTGCCAGCACCCTGATCTTGGCAGGGAGCGAAAAACTGTTTTTT.

The chain employs TRBV19 and TRBJ2-7; D not certain. The CDR3 sequence is 15 residues long. Germline assignment: CDR1 LNHDA and CDR2 SQIVND (reference sequence). The V and J ends lost 5 bases and 4 bases respectively, with 18 bases between them. CDR3 residues: CASSEARQSIYEQYF. In DNA form, the CDR3 reads TGTGCCAGTAGTGAGGCTCGTCAGTCAATATACGAGCAGTACTTC.

The chain links TRBV7-2 to TRBJ2-1; TRBD2 aligns across 11 bases. The CDR3 sequence is 19 residues long. Unmatched junction bases numbered 17, after V lost 1 base and J lost 9 bases. Germline V CDR1 and CDR2: SGHTA, FQGNSA. The CDR3 is CASSLVPSGIAGGPSEQFF. The CDR3 region has the DNA TGTGCCAGCAGCTTAGTTCCCTCGGGAATAGCGGGGGGGCCAAGTGAGCAGTTCTTC. Variable domain in full (rest from reference TRBV7-2 and TRBJ2-1): GAGVSQSPSNKVTEKGKDVELRCDPISGHTALYWYRQSLGQGLEFLIYFQGNSAPDKSGLPSDRFSAERTGGSVSTLTIQRTQQEDSAVYLCASSLVPSGIAGGPSEQFFGPGTRLTVL.

V usage is TRBV5-1 and J usage is TRBJ2-2; either TRBD1 or TRBD2 may supply D (5 bases each). Trimming shortened V by 4 bases and J by 9 bases, and 19 bases separated the two germline ends. Germline lookup yields CDR1 SGHRS and CDR2 YFSETQ. This CDR3 is built from 15 residues. In DNA form, the CDR3 reads TGCGCCAGCAGCCCGGGGCCGGGTCGGGACCGGGAGCTGTTTTTT. Translated: CASSPGPGRDRELFF.

The DNA for the CDR3 is TGCAGCGTTATGGGGGGGCCTCGGGAGACCCAGTACTTC. Its protein is CSVMGGPRETQYF. The chain is built from TRBV29-1 and TRBJ2-5, with D perhaps matching TRBD2 (7 bases). V was clipped by 5 bases and J by 5 bases, with 15 bases between them. The CDR3 runs to 13 residues. CDR1 and CDR2 from the germline V gene are SQVTM and ANQGSEA.